What follows describes a single TCR beta chain. The sample comes from a study of blood T cell repertoires in COVID-19. Overall study context: COVID-19 samples from acute and convalescent phases originated in the United States, Italy and Spain. Sources were T cells, B-cell-depleted T cells, or PBMCs; the material itself was cDNA or gDNA.

In the study's own analysis: How many nucleated cells were present was estimated from reference gene primer amplification. TCRdb's copy holds only in-frame clones and misses some; the assay was immunoSEQ multiplex PCR. V and J calls and clone size come straight from that table; D and trimming were deduced from the DNA. The table lists about 300,000 clones, approximately 84% of them singletons. While infection was still active, Seattle patients were enrolled and then followed longitudinally. The sample was peripheral blood. This TCR derives from a human donor with COVID-19, enrolled during active disease. The donor label of this sample is uncertain.

CDR3 nucleotide sequence: TGTGCCAGCAGTATCGACAGAGATCAGCCCCAGCATTTT. This codes for CASSIDRDQPQHF. The V gene is TRBV6-4, the J gene TRBJ1-5, with D perhaps matching TRBD1 (5 bases). This CDR3 comprises 13 residues. CDR1 and CDR2 (germline): MRHNA, SNTAGT. V gave up 5 bases and J gave up 5 bases, with 10 bases separating them.